Listed below are T cell receptor beta chains from one sample, sequenced in a study of blood T cell repertoires in COVID-19. Produced via immunoSEQ multiplex PCR; TCRdb's table is partial and in-frame only. The sample carries approximately 110,000 clones, over 75% recorded once. Sequences were obtained from peripheral blood. The receptors shown here come from a woman aged 45-60 years with acute or convalescent COVID-19. Both conserved end residues are part of each CDR3. Fields, in order: D gene, V gene, clone size, J gene, CDR3 DNA, CDR3 protein. The D gene is left open where the match is weak. Not every row has a clone size; where given, it reads once, few, many or a size class.

d_call: NA
v_call: TRBV27
clone_size: once
j_call: TRBJ1-4
cdr3_nt: TGTGCCAGCAGTTTGCGGACAGCAACTAATGAAAAACTGTTTTTT
cdr3_aa: CASSLRTATNEKLFF

d_call: TRBD1
v_call: TRBV10-3
clone_size: NA
j_call: TRBJ1-2
cdr3_nt: TGTGCCATCAGTGAGTCTACAGGGGCAAAAAACTATGGCTACACCTTC
cdr3_aa: CAISESTGAKNYGYTF

d_call: NA
v_call: TRBV19
clone_size: NA
j_call: TRBJ1-1
cdr3_nt: TGTGCCAGTAGTATAATGGGGGATAGCGGGACTGAAGCTTTCTTT
cdr3_aa: CASSIMGDSGTEAFF

d_call: TRBD1
v_call: TRBV6-5
clone_size: NA
j_call: TRBJ1-1
cdr3_nt: TGTGCCAGCAGTTCGTTGACAGGGGGCTACACTGAAGCTTTCTTT
cdr3_aa: CASSSLTGGYTEAFF

d_call: NA
v_call: TRBV5-1
clone_size: few
j_call: TRBJ1-2
cdr3_nt: TGCGCCAGCAGACTGGACAGCCAACTTAACTATGGCTACACCTTC
cdr3_aa: CASRLDSQLNYGYTF

d_call: NA
v_call: TRBV5-1
clone_size: once
j_call: TRBJ1-2
cdr3_nt: TGCGCCAGCAGCAGCGACAGAATATTCTACACCTTC
cdr3_aa: CASSSDRIFYTF

d_call: NA
v_call: TRBV3-1/TRBV3-2
clone_size: NA
j_call: TRBJ2-7
cdr3_nt: TGTGCCAGCAGCCAAGACAGCGACTCCTACGAGCAGTACTTC
cdr3_aa: CASSQDSDSYEQYF

d_call: NA
v_call: TRBV6-5
clone_size: NA
j_call: TRBJ1-6
cdr3_nt: TGTGCCAGCGCAACGGGGTCAGGATATAATTCACCCCTCCACTTT
cdr3_aa: CASATGSGYNSPLHF

d_call: NA
v_call: TRBV21-1
clone_size: NA
j_call: TRBJ2-7
cdr3_nt: TGTGCCAGCAGCAATATGAAGCGGGGGGGAACTCCATACTACATACGAGCTCGAGAGCAGTACTTC
cdr3_aa: CASSNMKRGGTPYYIRAREQYF

d_call: NA
v_call: TRBV18
clone_size: few
j_call: TRBJ1-3
cdr3_nt: TGTGCCAGCTCACCACCGAGCATCTCCTCTGGAAACACCATATATTTT
cdr3_aa: CASSPPSISSGNTIYF

d_call: TRBD2
v_call: TRBV5-1
clone_size: once
j_call: TRBJ2-2
cdr3_nt: TGCGCCAGCAGCTTGTTGCAGGCTAGCGGGAGGACCGGGGAGCTGTTTTTT
cdr3_aa: CASSLLQASGRTGELFF

d_call: TRBD2
v_call: TRBV2
clone_size: NA
j_call: TRBJ2-1
cdr3_nt: TGTGCCAGCAGTGAAATGGGACTAGCGGGGGCTCGAAATGAGCAGTTCTTC
cdr3_aa: CASSEMGLAGARNEQFF

d_call: NA
v_call: TRBV7-6
clone_size: once
j_call: TRBJ1-3
cdr3_nt: TGTGCCAGCAGCCCCAGGGAAAGCTCTGGAAACACCATATATTTT
cdr3_aa: CASSPRESSGNTIYF

d_call: TRBD1
v_call: TRBV6-5
clone_size: few
j_call: TRBJ1-2
cdr3_nt: TGTGCCAGCAGTCAACAGGGGGCCGCTGGCTACACCTTC
cdr3_aa: CASSQQGAAGYTF

d_call: TRBD2
v_call: TRBV27
clone_size: NA
j_call: TRBJ2-2
cdr3_nt: TGTGCCAGCATGGGACTAGCTGGTGGGGAGCTGTTTTTT
cdr3_aa: CASMGLAGGELFF

d_call: NA
v_call: TRBV10-1
clone_size: NA
j_call: TRBJ1-2
cdr3_nt: TGCGCCAGCAGCCCCGCCGGGTCCAACTATGGCTACACCTTC
cdr3_aa: CASSPAGSNYGYTF

d_call: TRBD1
v_call: TRBV6-1
clone_size: NA
j_call: TRBJ1-2
cdr3_nt: TGTGCCAGCAGTGAACGACAGGGAAATGGCTACACCTTC
cdr3_aa: CASSERQGNGYTF

d_call: TRBD1
v_call: TRBV4-2
clone_size: NA
j_call: TRBJ1-4
cdr3_nt: TGTGCCAGCAGCCAGGAACCCCGGACAGGCGCCTTATCTAATGAAAAACTGTTTTTT
cdr3_aa: CASSQEPRTGALSNEKLFF

d_call: TRBD1
v_call: TRBV4-2
clone_size: NA
j_call: TRBJ1-6
cdr3_nt: TGTGCCAGCAGCCAAGGGACAGGGTCAAATTCACCCCTCCACTTT
cdr3_aa: CASSQGTGSNSPLHF

d_call: TRBD1
v_call: TRBV5-4
clone_size: NA
j_call: TRBJ1-2
cdr3_nt: TGTGCCAGCAGCTTACGGGACAGGGGGGCCTATGGCTACACCTTC
cdr3_aa: CASSLRDRGAYGYTF

d_call: NA
v_call: TRBV5-1
clone_size: NA
j_call: TRBJ1-2
cdr3_nt: TGCGCCAGCAGCTTGGCCGGTAATAACTATGGCTACACCTTC
cdr3_aa: CASSLAGNNYGYTF

d_call: TRBD2
v_call: TRBV9
clone_size: once
j_call: TRBJ2-7
cdr3_nt: TGTGCCAGCAGCGTCGGGAGGGAGCAGTACTTC
cdr3_aa: CASSVGREQYF

d_call: NA
v_call: TRBV28
clone_size: NA
j_call: TRBJ2-7
cdr3_nt: TGTGCCAGCAGTTTCTGGGGCGCAAGCTCCTACGAGCAGTACTTC
cdr3_aa: CASSFWGASSYEQYF

d_call: TRBD1
v_call: TRBV13
clone_size: NA
j_call: TRBJ1-2
cdr3_nt: TGTGCCAGCAGCGCACGGGACAGGAGAAACTATGGCTACACCTTC
cdr3_aa: CASSARDRRNYGYTF

d_call: TRBD2
v_call: TRBV11-2
clone_size: NA
j_call: TRBJ2-7
cdr3_nt: TGTGCCAGCAGAATTAGCGGGGGATACGAGCAGTACTTC
cdr3_aa: CASRISGGYEQYF

d_call: TRBD1
v_call: TRBV19
clone_size: few
j_call: TRBJ1-2
cdr3_nt: TGTGCCAGTAGTATCCTGGGACAGGCAAATGGCTACACCTTC
cdr3_aa: CASSILGQANGYTF

d_call: NA
v_call: TRBV30
clone_size: NA
j_call: TRBJ1-5
cdr3_nt: TGTGCCTGGAGGCTTAGGGCGGGGGGCAGTCAGCCCCAGCATTTT
cdr3_aa: CAWRLRAGGSQPQHF

d_call: NA
v_call: TRBV2
clone_size: NA
j_call: TRBJ1-1
cdr3_nt: TGTGCCAGCAGTGAGCAGGGTTCGGACACTGAAGCTTTCTTT
cdr3_aa: CASSEQGSDTEAFF

d_call: TRBD2
v_call: TRBV20-1
clone_size: NA
j_call: TRBJ2-3
cdr3_nt: TGCAGTGCTAGTAAGCGGGGGGGCACAGATACGCAGTATTTT
cdr3_aa: CSASKRGGTDTQYF

d_call: TRBD1
v_call: TRBV18
clone_size: NA
j_call: TRBJ2-7
cdr3_nt: TGTGCCAGCTCACCCATGGACAGGGGGTACGAGCAGTACTTC
cdr3_aa: CASSPMDRGYEQYF

d_call: TRBD1
v_call: TRBV7-8
clone_size: NA
j_call: TRBJ1-2
cdr3_nt: TGTGCCAGCAGCCCCTCTAGGGACAGGGGAGAGGGGGGCTACACCTTC
cdr3_aa: CASSPSRDRGEGGYTF

d_call: NA
v_call: TRBV7-2
clone_size: NA
j_call: TRBJ1-2
cdr3_nt: TGTGCCAGCAGCCCAATTACAAGGGGATGGGTGGATGGCTACACCTTC
cdr3_aa: CASSPITRGWVDGYTF

d_call: NA
v_call: TRBV30
clone_size: NA
j_call: TRBJ2-5
cdr3_nt: TGTGCCTGGAGTGTACAGGAGACCCAGTACTTC
cdr3_aa: CAWSVQETQYF

d_call: NA
v_call: TRBV30
clone_size: once
j_call: TRBJ1-1
cdr3_nt: TGTGCCTGGAGTAGAGGCTACAGGGAAAACACTGAAGCTTTCTTT
cdr3_aa: CAWSRGYRENTEAFF

d_call: NA
v_call: TRBV30
clone_size: NA
j_call: TRBJ2-2
cdr3_nt: TGTGCCTGGGGTAGGGGGGGCCAATCCGGGGAGCTGTTTTTT
cdr3_aa: CAWGRGGQSGELFF

d_call: NA
v_call: TRBV7-2
clone_size: once
j_call: TRBJ1-2
cdr3_nt: TGTGCCAGCAGCTTGGGGCAGGGGAGAGGCGGCTACACCTTC
cdr3_aa: CASSLGQGRGGYTF

d_call: TRBD1
v_call: TRBV19
clone_size: NA
j_call: TRBJ1-5
cdr3_nt: TGTGCCAGTTCCTCGGGGACAGGGAGTAATCAGCCCCAGCATTTT
cdr3_aa: CASSSGTGSNQPQHF

d_call: NA
v_call: TRBV3-1/TRBV3-2
clone_size: NA
j_call: TRBJ1-2
cdr3_nt: TGTGCCAGCAGCCAAGGGGCAATAGACTATGGCTACACCTTC
cdr3_aa: CASSQGAIDYGYTF

d_call: NA
v_call: TRBV12-3/TRBV12-4
clone_size: once
j_call: TRBJ1-2
cdr3_nt: TGTGCCAGCAGTTTACGTATCTATGGCTACACCTTC
cdr3_aa: CASSLRIYGYTF

d_call: NA
v_call: TRBV28
clone_size: NA
j_call: TRBJ1-2
cdr3_nt: TGTGCCAGCAGTTTATGGCCGAGGTATGGCTACACCTTC
cdr3_aa: CASSLWPRYGYTF

d_call: TRBD1
v_call: TRBV5-1
clone_size: NA
j_call: TRBJ2-1
cdr3_nt: TGCGCCAGCAGCTTGTCGACAGGGGGATACAATGAGCAGTTCTTC
cdr3_aa: CASSLSTGGYNEQFF

d_call: NA
v_call: TRBV10-1
clone_size: NA
j_call: TRBJ1-1
cdr3_nt: TGCGCCAGCAGTGAGCGGGGAGACACTGAAGCTTTCTTT
cdr3_aa: CASSERGDTEAFF

d_call: NA
v_call: TRBV18
clone_size: once
j_call: TRBJ2-7
cdr3_nt: TGTGCCAGCTCACCGTACTCCTACGAGCAGTACTTC
cdr3_aa: CASSPYSYEQYF

d_call: NA
v_call: TRBV11-2
clone_size: NA
j_call: TRBJ2-3
cdr3_nt: TGTGCCAGCAGCTTAGGGGCTAGCACAGATACGCAGTATTTT
cdr3_aa: CASSLGASTDTQYF

d_call: NA
v_call: TRBV25-1
clone_size: once
j_call: TRBJ2-3
cdr3_nt: TGTGCCAGCAGTGGGACAGTGACGCAGTATTTT
cdr3_aa: CASSGTVTQYF

d_call: NA
v_call: TRBV6-6
clone_size: NA
j_call: TRBJ2-1
cdr3_nt: TGTGCCAGCACACAGGCAGATTTTTACAATGAGCAGTTCTTC
cdr3_aa: CASTQADFYNEQFF

d_call: NA
v_call: TRBV6-1
clone_size: once
j_call: TRBJ1-2
cdr3_nt: TGTGCCAGCAGTGATTTCCCCTTTACACAGGGCTTCGCGAGTGGCTACACCTTC
cdr3_aa: CASSDFPFTQGFASGYTF

d_call: NA
v_call: TRBV5-5
clone_size: few
j_call: TRBJ1-5
cdr3_nt: TGTGCCAGCAGCTTGGAGATGCAGGGTAATCAGCCCCAGCATTTT
cdr3_aa: CASSLEMQGNQPQHF

d_call: NA
v_call: TRBV5-1
clone_size: NA
j_call: TRBJ1-1
cdr3_nt: TGCGCCAGCAGCCGGGACTGGACTGAAGCTTTCTTT
cdr3_aa: CASSRDWTEAFF

d_call: TRBD1
v_call: TRBV27
clone_size: NA
j_call: TRBJ2-2
cdr3_nt: TGTGCCAGCAGTAAGACAGGGGGCGCGAACACCGGGGAGCTGTTTTTT
cdr3_aa: CASSKTGGANTGELFF

d_call: NA
v_call: TRBV11-2
clone_size: NA
j_call: TRBJ2-7
cdr3_nt: TGTGCCAGCAGCTTAGATGGGCAGGGGGGGTACTTC
cdr3_aa: CASSLDGQGGYF